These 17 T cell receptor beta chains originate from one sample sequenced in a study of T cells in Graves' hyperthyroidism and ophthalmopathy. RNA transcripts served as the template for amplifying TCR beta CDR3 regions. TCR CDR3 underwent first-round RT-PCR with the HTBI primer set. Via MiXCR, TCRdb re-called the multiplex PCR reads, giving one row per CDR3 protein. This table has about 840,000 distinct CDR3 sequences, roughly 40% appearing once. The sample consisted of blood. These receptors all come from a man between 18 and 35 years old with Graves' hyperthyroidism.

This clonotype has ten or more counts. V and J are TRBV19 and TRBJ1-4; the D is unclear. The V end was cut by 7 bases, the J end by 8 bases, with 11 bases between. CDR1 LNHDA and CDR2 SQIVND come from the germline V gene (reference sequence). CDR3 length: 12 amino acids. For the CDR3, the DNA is TGTGCCAGTACAAGGGAGGGAGAAAAACTGTTTTTT. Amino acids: CASTREGEKLFF.

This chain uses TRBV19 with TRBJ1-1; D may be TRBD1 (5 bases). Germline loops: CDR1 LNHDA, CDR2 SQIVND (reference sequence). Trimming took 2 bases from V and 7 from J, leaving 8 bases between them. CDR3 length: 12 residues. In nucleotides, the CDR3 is TGTGCCAGTAGTATATCGGGGGTTGAAGCTTTCTTT. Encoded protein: CASSISGVEAFF.

The CDR3 reads CASSEFSGDTEAFF. The CDR3 nucleotides read TGTGCCAGCAGTGAATTCTCGGGGGACACTGAAGCTTTCTTT. The chain is built from TRBV25-1 and TRBJ1-1; a possible D gene is TRBD1 (5 bases). This CDR3 has 14 amino acids. The germline V gene encodes CDR1 MGHDK and CDR2 SYGVNS. Between the trimmed V and J ends, which lost 1 base and 3 bases, there was a span of 9 bases.

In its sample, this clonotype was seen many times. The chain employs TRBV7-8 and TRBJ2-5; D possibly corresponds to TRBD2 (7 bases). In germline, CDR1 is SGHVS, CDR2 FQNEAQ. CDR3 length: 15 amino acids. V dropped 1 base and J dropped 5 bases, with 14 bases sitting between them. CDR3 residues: CASSLGFGGAETQYF. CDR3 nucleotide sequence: TGTGCCAGCAGCTTAGGGTTTGGGGGGGCTGAGACCCAGTACTTC.

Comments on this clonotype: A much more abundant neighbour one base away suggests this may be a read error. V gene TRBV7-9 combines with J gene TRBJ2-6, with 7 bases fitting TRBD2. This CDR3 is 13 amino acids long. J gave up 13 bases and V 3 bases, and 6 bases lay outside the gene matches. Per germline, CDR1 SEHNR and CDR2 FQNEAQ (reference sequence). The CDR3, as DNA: TGTGCCAGCAGCTTCGGGGGGTCGGGGGTCCTGACTTTC. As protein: CASSFGGSGVLTF. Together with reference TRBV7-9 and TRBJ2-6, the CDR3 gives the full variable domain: DTGVSQNPRHKITKRGQNVTFRCDPISEHNRLYWYRQTLGQGPEFLTYFQNEAQLEKSRLLSDRFSAERPKGSFSTLEIQRTEQGDSAMYLCASSFGGSGVLTFGAGSRLTVL.

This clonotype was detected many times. The CDR3 reads CASSGYETQYF. The CDR3 region has the DNA TGTGCCAGCAGTGGGTACGAGACCCAGTACTTC. This chain connects TRBV2 to TRBJ2-5, with no clear D. CDR1 and CDR2 (germline): SNHLY, FYNNEI. Trimming cost V 4 bases and J 5 bases, with 5 bases left between them. This CDR3 is 11 amino acids long.

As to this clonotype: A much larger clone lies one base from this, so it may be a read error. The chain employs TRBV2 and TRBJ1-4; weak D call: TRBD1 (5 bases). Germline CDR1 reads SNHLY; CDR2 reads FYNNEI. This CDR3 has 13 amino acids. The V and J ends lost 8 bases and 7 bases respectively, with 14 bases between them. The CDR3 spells CASGVRDGEKLFF. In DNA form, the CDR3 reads TGTGCCAGCGGTGTCCGGGACGGTGAAAAACTGTTTTTT.

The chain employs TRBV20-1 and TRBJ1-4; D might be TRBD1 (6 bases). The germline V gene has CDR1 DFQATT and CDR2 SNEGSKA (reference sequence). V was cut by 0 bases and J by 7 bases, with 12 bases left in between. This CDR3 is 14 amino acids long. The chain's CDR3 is CSARDLGQPEKLFF. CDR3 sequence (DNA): TGCAGTGCTAGAGATTTAGGACAGCCTGAAAAACTGTTTTTT.

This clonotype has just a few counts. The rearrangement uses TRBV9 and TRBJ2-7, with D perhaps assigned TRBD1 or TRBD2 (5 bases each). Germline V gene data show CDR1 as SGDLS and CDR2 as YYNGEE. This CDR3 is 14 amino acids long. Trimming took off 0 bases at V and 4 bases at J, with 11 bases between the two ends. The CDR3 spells CASSVEGRWYEQYF. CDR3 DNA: TGTGCCAGCAGCGTAGAGGGACGGTGGTACGAGCAGTACTTC.

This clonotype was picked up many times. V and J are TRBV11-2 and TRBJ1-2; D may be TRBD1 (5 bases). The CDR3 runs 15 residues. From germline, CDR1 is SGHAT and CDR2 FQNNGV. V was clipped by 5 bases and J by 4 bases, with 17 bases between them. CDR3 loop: CASSTGSRGAYGYTF. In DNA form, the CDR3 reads TGTGCCAGCAGCACTGGATCCCGCGGGGCCTATGGCTACACCTTC.

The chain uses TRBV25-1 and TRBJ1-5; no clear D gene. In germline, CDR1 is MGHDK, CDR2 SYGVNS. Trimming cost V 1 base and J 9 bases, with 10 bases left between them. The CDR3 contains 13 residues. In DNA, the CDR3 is TGTGCCAGCAGTGAATCGGCTAGCGGGCCCCAGCATTTT. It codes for CASSESASGPQHF.

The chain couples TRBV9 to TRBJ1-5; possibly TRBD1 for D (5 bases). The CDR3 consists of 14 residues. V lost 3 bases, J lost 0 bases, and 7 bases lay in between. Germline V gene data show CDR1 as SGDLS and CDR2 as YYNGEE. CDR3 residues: CASSGGTSNQPQHF. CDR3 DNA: TGTGCCAGCAGCGGGGGGACTAGCAATCAGCCCCAGCATTTT.

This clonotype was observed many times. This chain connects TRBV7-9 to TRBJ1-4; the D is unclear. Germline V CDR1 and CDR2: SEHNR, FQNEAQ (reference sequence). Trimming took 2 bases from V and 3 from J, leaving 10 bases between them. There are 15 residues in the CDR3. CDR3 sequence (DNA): TGTGCCAGCAGCTTATACAACAGTCCTAATGAAAAACTGTTTTTT. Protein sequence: CASSLYNSPNEKLFF.

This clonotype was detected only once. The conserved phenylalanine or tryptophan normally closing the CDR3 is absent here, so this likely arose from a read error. CDR3 DNA sequence: TGTGCCAGCAGTGCGACAGGGGATGGCCAAGAGACCCAGTACCTC. This encodes CASSATGDGQETQYL. The chain links TRBV5-4 to TRBJ2-5; 8 nucleotides align to TRBD1. Germline CDR1 and CDR2: SGHNT and YYREEE (reference sequence). V was clipped by 5 bases and J by 1 base; unmatched bases: 7. The CDR3 is made up of 15 amino acids.

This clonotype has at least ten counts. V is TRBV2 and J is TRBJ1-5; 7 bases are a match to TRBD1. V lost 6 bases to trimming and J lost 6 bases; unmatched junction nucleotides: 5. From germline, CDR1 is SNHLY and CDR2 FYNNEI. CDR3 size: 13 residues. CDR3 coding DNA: TGTGCCAGCAGGGACAGGAGTTTTCAGCCCCAGCATTTT. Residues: CASRDRSFQPQHF.

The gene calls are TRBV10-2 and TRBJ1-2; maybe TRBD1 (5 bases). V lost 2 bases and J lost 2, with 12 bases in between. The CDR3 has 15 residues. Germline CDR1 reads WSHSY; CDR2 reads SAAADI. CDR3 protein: CASSEPREGNYGYTF. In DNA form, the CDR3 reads TGCGCCAGCAGTGAGCCCAGGGAGGGGAACTATGGCTACACCTTC.

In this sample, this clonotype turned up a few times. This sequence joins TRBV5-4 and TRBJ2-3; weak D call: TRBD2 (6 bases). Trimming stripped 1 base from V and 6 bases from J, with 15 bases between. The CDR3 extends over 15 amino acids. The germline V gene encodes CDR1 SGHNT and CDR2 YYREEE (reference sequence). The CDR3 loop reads CASSLPAGKRDTQYF. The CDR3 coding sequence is TGTGCCAGCAGCTTGCCGGCGGGAAAGAGGGATACGCAGTATTTT. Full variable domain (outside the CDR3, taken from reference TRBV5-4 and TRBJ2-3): ETGVTQSPTHLIKTRGQQVTLRCSSQSGHNTVSWYQQALGQGPQFIFQYYREEENGRGNFPPRFSGLQFPNYSSELNVNALELDDSALYLCASSLPAGKRDTQYFGPGTRLTVL.